The 7 T cell receptor beta chains listed next were all sequenced from one sample in a study of blood T cell repertoires in COVID-19. TCRdb's copy holds only in-frame clones and misses some; the assay was immunoSEQ multiplex PCR. The sample yields approximately 190,000 clones, around 86% seen once. Sequenced: peripheral blood. These TCRs come from a woman in her 40s with acute or convalescent COVID-19.

This chain joins TRBV5-1 and TRBJ2-5; perhaps TRBD1 as D (6 bases). Germline CDR1 is SGHRS and CDR2 is YFSETQ. V was cut by 4 bases and J by 1 base, with 8 bases left in between. The CDR3 consists of 13 residues. The CDR3 loop is CASSTDSQETQYF. The CDR3 nucleotides read TGCGCCAGCAGCACGGACAGCCAAGAGACCCAGTACTTC.

This rearrangement joins TRBV5-1 to TRBJ2-7, with 7 bases matching TRBD1. The V segment lost 3 bases and the J segment 11 bases; nucleotides outside the gene matches: 11. Germline CDR1 SGHRS, CDR2 YFSETQ. The length of the CDR3 is 13 residues. The CDR3 DNA follows: TGCGCCAGCAGCTCCCCCGGGACAGACTCTAAGTACTTC. It translates to CASSSPGTDSKYF. The whole variable domain, filled in from reference TRBV5-1 and TRBJ2-7, reads KAGVTQTPRYLIKTRGQQVTLSCSPISGHRSVSWYQQTPGQGLQFLFEYFSETQRNKGNFPGRFSGRQFSNSRSEMNVSTLELGDSALYLCASSSPGTDSKYFGPGTRLTVT.

The J gene is TRBJ2-5, the V gene TRBV5-1; weak D call: TRBD1 (6 bases). The CDR3 runs 16 residues. Germline V gene lookup returns CDR1 SGHRS and CDR2 YFSETQ. Trimming stripped 0 bases from V and 2 bases from J, with 14 bases between. For the CDR3, the DNA is TGCGCCAGCAGCTTGGCCACGAGACAGGATCAAGAGACCCAGTACTTC. Translation: CASSLATRQDQETQYF.

The chain couples TRBV11-2 to TRBJ2-1, with TRBD1 identical over 7 bases. Per germline, CDR1 SGHAT and CDR2 FQNNGV. The J segment lost 0 bases and the V segment lost 2 bases, leaving 4 bases of the junction unmatched. The CDR3 has 16 amino acids. The CDR3 sequence is CASSLRGQSSYNEQFF. In DNA form, the CDR3 reads TGTGCCAGCAGCTTACGGGGACAGAGCTCCTACAATGAGCAGTTCTTC.

This clone was found once. V usage is TRBV12-3 or TRBV12-4 and J usage is TRBJ1-1; 9 bases fit TRBD1. The CDR3 runs to 13 residues. Trimming removed 6 bases from V and 6 bases from J; junction bases left unmatched: 5. In DNA, the CDR3 is TGTGCCAGCAGATCGGGACAGGGCGCTGAAGCTTTCTTT. As protein: CASRSGQGAEAFF.

This rearrangement joins TRBV5-8 to TRBJ1-1, with 8 bases matching TRBD1. CDR1 and CDR2 (germline): SGHTS, YDEGEE. Trimming removed 5 bases from V and 7 bases from J; junction bases left unmatched: 10. The length of the CDR3 is 14 residues. CDR3 residues: CASSGSTGVGEAFF. The CDR3 DNA follows: TGTGCCAGCAGTGGTTCGACAGGGGTTGGTGAAGCTTTCTTT.

The chain recombines TRBV6-4 with TRBJ2-3; maybe TRBD1 (8 bases). Germline CDR1 and CDR2: MRHNA and SNTAGT. Trimming took 0 bases from V and 6 from J, leaving 16 bases between them. CDR3 length: 16 amino acids. CDR3 region: CASSDSEQGGADTQYF. In DNA form, the CDR3 reads TGTGCCAGCAGTGACTCTGAACAGGGGGGGGCCGATACGCAGTATTTT.